These 8 T cell receptor beta chains share one sample of origin, sequenced in a study of blood T cell repertoires in COVID-19. Sequencing used immunoSEQ multiplex PCR; TCRdb keeps in-frame clones, though not all of them. The sample holds about 100,000 clones; 70% to 90% are singletons and the top ten take around 13%. The sequenced sample was peripheral blood. The receptors derive from a human donor in a cohort sampled during active COVID-19.

This chain uses TRBV7-2 with TRBJ2-2; 15 positions match TRBD2. CDR3 length: 16 amino acids. The germline V gene encodes CDR1 SGHTA and CDR2 FQGNSA. Trimming removed 5 bases from V and 9 bases from J; junction bases left unmatched: 7. DNA for the CDR3: TGTGCCAGCAGCGATTGGACTAGCGGGGGGGCCAGGGAGCTGTTTTTT. Amino acid sequence: CASSDWTSGGARELFF.

J is TRBJ2-7 and V is TRBV7-2, with TRBD2 identical over 7 bases. V gave up 1 base and J gave up 2 bases; unmatched junction bases: 5. The V gene's germline CDR1 is SGHTA and CDR2 FQGNSA. The CDR3 runs 15 residues. CDR3 region: CASSLEGLLAYEQYF. The CDR3 DNA reads as TGTGCCAGCAGCTTAGAGGGACTACTCGCCTACGAGCAGTACTTC.

This CDR3 is CASIWTPQGGYTF. The CDR3 DNA reads TGTGCCAGCATCTGGACACCCCAGGGTGGCTACACCTTC. This sequence joins TRBV6-5 and TRBJ1-2, with D tentatively TRBD1 (5 bases). Germline V lookup: CDR1 MNHEY, CDR2 SVGAGI. The V and J ends lost 7 bases and 7 bases respectively, with 16 bases between them. There are 13 residues in the CDR3.

The J gene is TRBJ1-1, the V gene TRBV2, with D uncertain. The CDR3 runs to 13 residues. Deletions cut 7 bases from V and 4 bases from J, with 13 bases between. Germline-derived CDR1 and CDR2 are SNHLY and FYNNEI. The CDR3 here is CASTRRVGTEAFF. DNA of the CDR3: TGTGCCAGCACCCGACGGGTTGGCACTGAAGCTTTCTTT.

This chain joins TRBV5-1 and TRBJ2-2, with 10 bases fitting TRBD2. With 4 bases clipped from V and 1 base from J, the junction kept 4 bases outside the gene matches. The CDR3 spans 16 residues. Germline lookup yields CDR1 SGHRS and CDR2 YFSETQ. CDR3 nucleotides: TGCGCCAGCAGCCCCGGGACTAGCGTGAACACCGGGGAGCTGTTTTTT. Translating it yields CASSPGTSVNTGELFF.

The V gene is TRBV19, the J gene TRBJ1-1; D is unclear. CDR1 and CDR2 (germline): LNHDA, SQIVND (reference sequence). V lost 4 bases to trimming and J lost 1 base, with 16 bases between them. This CDR3 contains 16 residues. The CDR3: CASSRFPGAGNTEAFF. CDR3 sequence (DNA): TGTGCCAGTAGTAGATTCCCAGGAGCGGGGAACACTGAAGCTTTCTTT.

The gene calls are TRBV19 and TRBJ2-1, with D possibly being TRBD2 (7 bases). V dropped 4 bases and J dropped 3 bases, with 10 bases sitting between them. The CDR3 totals 14 residues. Per the germline V gene, CDR1 is LNHDA and CDR2 is SQIVND (reference sequence). DNA of the CDR3: TGTGCCAGTAGTACGGGGGGACACTACAATGAGCAGTTCTTC. As protein: CASSTGGHYNEQFF.

This clone was detected only once. This chain links TRBV6-6 with TRBJ1-3; D might be TRBD1 (5 bases). With 6 bases removed from V and 0 bases from J, the gap between germline ends came to 9 bases. The CDR3 has 14 residues. Germline V gives CDR1 MNHNY, CDR2 SVGAGI (reference sequence). In DNA form, the CDR3 reads TGTGCCAGCAGACCTCAGGGCTCTGGAAACACCATATATTTT. Residues: CASRPQGSGNTIYF.